The 5 T cell receptor beta chains presented below share a single source sample, sequenced in a study of sequential checkpoint blockade in melanoma. Clones were read by immunoSEQ multiplex PCR, and TCRdb kept only the in-frame ones, dropping some. The repertoire consists of 15,000 to 20,000 clones, with about 70% occurring once and the leading ten covering roughly 33%. Treatment noted: randomized to nivolumab then ipilimumab (arm A) or the reverse (arm B). The specimen comprised CD8+ T cells sorted from blood (inferred from file names), sampled from a patient given nivolumab and ipilimumab in sequence. These receptors all stem from a human donor with melanoma.

The genes are TRBV27 and TRBJ2-4, with 10 positions matching TRBD2. The germline CDR1 and CDR2 sequences are MNHEY and SMNVEV (reference sequence). The CDR3 loop spans 20 amino acids. Trimming at V came to 5 bases and at J to 8 bases, leaving 24 bases not matched to a gene. CDR3 protein: CASSPGGQGGSGRARYIQYF. Written as DNA, the CDR3 is TGTGCCAGCAGTCCCGGGGGCCAGGGGGGCAGCGGGAGGGCCAGGTACATTCAGTACTTC.

The chain combines TRBV4-3 with TRBJ2-5; perhaps TRBD1 as D (5 bases). From germline, CDR1 is LGHNA and CDR2 YSLEER. The CDR3 has 16 residues. V lost 1 base and J lost 5, with 17 bases in between. DNA of the CDR3: TGCGCCAGCAGCCAAGGCATCCGGTCAGGGTCGGAGACCCAGTACTTC. This codes for CASSQGIRSGSETQYF.

The rearrangement links TRBV27 to TRBJ1-1; 8 bases are shared with TRBD1. This CDR3 is built from 14 residues. After removal of 4 bases from V and 8 bases from J, the junction contained 9 bases not matched to a gene. CDR1 is MNHEY, CDR2 SMNVEV, per germline (reference sequence). CDR3 nucleotide sequence: TGTGCCAGCAGTTCCGGGACAGGCATGCCGGAAGCTTTCTTT. Translating gives CASSSGTGMPEAFF.

This chain uses TRBV7-2 with TRBJ1-3; no clear D gene. Trimming took off 0 bases at V and 2 bases at J, with 11 bases between the two ends. CDR1 is SGHTA, CDR2 FQGNSA, per germline. The length of the CDR3 is 16 residues. The CDR3 DNA sequence: TGTGCCAGCAGCTTAGCGACTAGGACGACTGGAAACACCATATATTTT. Protein: CASSLATRTTGNTIYF.

The rearrangement joins TRBV6-1 to TRBJ2-1; TRBD2 might be the D (5 bases). This CDR3 has 12 residues. Trimming took off 3 bases at V and 10 bases at J, with 10 bases between the two ends. CDR1 MNHNS and CDR2 SASEGT come from the germline V gene. The CDR3, as DNA: TGTGCCAGCAGTGATACGGGGTTAGAGCAGTTCTTC. It codes for CASSDTGLEQFF.